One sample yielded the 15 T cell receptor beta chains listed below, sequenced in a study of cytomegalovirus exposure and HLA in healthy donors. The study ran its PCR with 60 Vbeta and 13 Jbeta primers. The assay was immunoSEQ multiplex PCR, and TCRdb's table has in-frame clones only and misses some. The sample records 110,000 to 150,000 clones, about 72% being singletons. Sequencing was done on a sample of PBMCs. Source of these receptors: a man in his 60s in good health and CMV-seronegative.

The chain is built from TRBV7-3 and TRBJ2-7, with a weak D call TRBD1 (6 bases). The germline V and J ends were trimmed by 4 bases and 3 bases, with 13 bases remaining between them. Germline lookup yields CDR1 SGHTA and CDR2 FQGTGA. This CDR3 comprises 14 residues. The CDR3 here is CASSSGTSSYEQYF. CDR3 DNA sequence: TGTGCCAGCAGCTCAGGGACATCAAGCTACGAGCAGTACTTC. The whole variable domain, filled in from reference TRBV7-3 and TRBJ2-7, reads GAGVSQTPSNKVTEKGKYVELRCDPISGHTALYWYRQSLGQGPEFLIYFQGTGAADDSGLPNDRFFAVRPEGSVSTLKIQRTERGDSAVYLCASSSGTSSYEQYFGPGTRLTVT.

CDR3 residues: CATSSTGNYGYTF. The CDR3 nucleotides are TGTGCCACCAGCAGCACAGGGAACTATGGCTACACCTTC. The J gene is TRBJ1-2, the V gene TRBV15, with TRBD1 as a possible D gene (6 bases). CDR1 is LNHNV, CDR2 YYDKDF, per germline (reference sequence). V was clipped by 3 bases and J by 2 bases, with 7 bases between them. This CDR3 comprises 13 residues.

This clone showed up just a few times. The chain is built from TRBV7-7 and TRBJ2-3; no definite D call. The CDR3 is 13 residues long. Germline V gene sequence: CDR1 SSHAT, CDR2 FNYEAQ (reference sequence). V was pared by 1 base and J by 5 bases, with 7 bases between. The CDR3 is CASSLDSGDTQYF. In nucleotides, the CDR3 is TGTGCCAGCAGCTTAGATTCCGGAGATACGCAGTATTTT.

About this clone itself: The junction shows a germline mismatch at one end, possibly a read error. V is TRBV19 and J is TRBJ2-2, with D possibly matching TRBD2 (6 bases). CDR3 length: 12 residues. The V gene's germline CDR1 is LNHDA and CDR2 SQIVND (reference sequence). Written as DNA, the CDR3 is TGTGCCAGTAGTATAGATCGCGGGAAGCTGTTTTTT. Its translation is CASSIDRGKLFF.

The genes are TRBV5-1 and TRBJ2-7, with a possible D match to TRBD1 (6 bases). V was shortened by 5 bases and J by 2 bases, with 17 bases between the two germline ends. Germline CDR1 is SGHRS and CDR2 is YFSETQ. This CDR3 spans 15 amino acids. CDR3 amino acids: CASREGTTETYEQYF. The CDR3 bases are TGCGCCAGCAGGGAAGGGACAACGGAGACCTACGAGCAGTACTTC.

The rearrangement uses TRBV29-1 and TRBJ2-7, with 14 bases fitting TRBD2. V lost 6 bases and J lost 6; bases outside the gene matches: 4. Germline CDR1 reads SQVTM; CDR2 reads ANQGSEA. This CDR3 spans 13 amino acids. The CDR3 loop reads CSVGTSGSLEQYF. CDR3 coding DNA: TGCAGCGTCGGGACTAGCGGGAGTCTCGAGCAGTACTTC.

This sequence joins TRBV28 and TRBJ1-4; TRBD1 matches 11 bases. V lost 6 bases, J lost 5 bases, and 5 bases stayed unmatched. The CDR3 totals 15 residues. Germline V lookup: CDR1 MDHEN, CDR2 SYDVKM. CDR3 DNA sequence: TGTGCCAGCAGCGGACAGGGGGCGATAAATGAAAAACTGTTTTTT. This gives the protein CASSGQGAINEKLFF.

The CDR3 protein is CASSYPTGASYGYTF. Here the CDR3 DNA reads TGTGCCAGCAGTTACCCGACAGGGGCGTCCTATGGCTACACCTTC. The chain joins TRBV6-5 to TRBJ1-2; 8 bases fit TRBD1. The CDR3 is 15 amino acids. Germline CDR1 and CDR2: MNHEY and SVGAGI. With V trimmed by 2 bases and J by 4 bases, 6 bases remained unmatched.

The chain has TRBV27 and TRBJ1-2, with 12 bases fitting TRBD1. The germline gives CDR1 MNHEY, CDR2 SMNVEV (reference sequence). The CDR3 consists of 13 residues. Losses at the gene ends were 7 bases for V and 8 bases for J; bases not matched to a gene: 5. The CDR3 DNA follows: TGTGCCAGCACGGGACAGGGGGCTCGGGGCTACACCTTC. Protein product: CASTGQGARGYTF.

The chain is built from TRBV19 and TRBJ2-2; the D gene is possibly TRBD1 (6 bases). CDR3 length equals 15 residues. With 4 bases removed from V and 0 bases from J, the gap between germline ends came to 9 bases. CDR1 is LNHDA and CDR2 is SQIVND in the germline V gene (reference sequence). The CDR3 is CASSTGEANTGELFF. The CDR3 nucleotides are TGTGCCAGTAGTACAGGGGAAGCGAACACCGGGGAGCTGTTTTTT.

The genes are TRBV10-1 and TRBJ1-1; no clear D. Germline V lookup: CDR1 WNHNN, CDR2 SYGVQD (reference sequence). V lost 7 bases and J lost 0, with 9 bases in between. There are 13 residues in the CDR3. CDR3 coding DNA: TGCGCCAGCATGAAACTGCTGAACACTGAAGCTTTCTTT. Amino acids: CASMKLLNTEAFF.

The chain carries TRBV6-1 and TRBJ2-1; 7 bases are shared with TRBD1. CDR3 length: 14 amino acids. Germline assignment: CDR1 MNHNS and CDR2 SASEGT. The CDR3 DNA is TGTGCAACGGATCCGGGACAGTACTACAATGAGCAGTTCTTC. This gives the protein CATDPGQYYNEQFF.

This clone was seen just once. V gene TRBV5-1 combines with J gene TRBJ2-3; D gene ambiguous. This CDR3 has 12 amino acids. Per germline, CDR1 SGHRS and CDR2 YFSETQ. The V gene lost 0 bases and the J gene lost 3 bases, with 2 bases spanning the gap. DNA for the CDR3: TGCGCCAGCAGCTTGGCTACAGATACGCAGTATTTT. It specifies CASSLATDTQYF. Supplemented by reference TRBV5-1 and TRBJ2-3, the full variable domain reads KAGVTQTPRYLIKTRGQQVTLSCSPISGHRSVSWYQQTPGQGLQFLFEYFSETQRNKGNFPGRFSGRQFSNSRSEMNVSTLELGDSALYLCASSLATDTQYFGPGTRLTVL.

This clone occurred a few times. The CDR3 DNA is TGCGCCAGCAGGGAGGACCCGAATGAAAAACTGTTTTTT. Its protein product is CASREDPNEKLFF. The V and J genes are TRBV5-1 and TRBJ1-4, with D hard to call. V lost 5 bases to trimming and J lost 5 bases, with 10 bases between them. CDR3 length: 13 amino acids. Germline loops: CDR1 SGHRS, CDR2 YFSETQ.

For the CDR3, the DNA is TGCGCCAGCAGCATAACAGGGCCCTCTGGAAACACCATATATTTT. It codes for CASSITGPSGNTIYF. The chain recombines TRBV5-1 with TRBJ1-3; a possible D gene is TRBD1 (6 bases). The V gene's germline CDR1 is SGHRS and CDR2 YFSETQ. Trimming cost V 4 bases and J 0 bases, with 11 bases left between them. CDR3 length: 15 residues. The entire variable domain, with the rest obtained from reference TRBV5-1 and TRBJ1-3, is as follows: KAGVTQTPRYLIKTRGQQVTLSCSPISGHRSVSWYQQTPGQGLQFLFEYFSETQRNKGNFPGRFSGRQFSNSRSEMNVSTLELGDSALYLCASSITGPSGNTIYFGEGSWLTVV.